This passage covers 27 T cell receptor beta chains from one sample sequenced in a study of identical twins. In TCRdb, the 5' RACE reads were re-called with MiXCR into one record per CDR3 protein. The sample shows 450,000 to 500,000 distinct CDR3 sequences, roughly an eighth of them seen only once. The same sample was also used in a study of yellow fever vaccine responses in identical twins.

Sequenced material: CD4+ T cells sorted from blood. The source is a woman younger than 35 in good health.

The chain links TRBV5-1 to TRBJ2-5, with D hard to call. The germline V gene has CDR1 SGHRS and CDR2 YFSETQ. V lost 2 bases to trimming and J lost 3 bases, with 11 bases between them. This CDR3 has 14 residues. CDR3: CASSFYAGKETQYF. The CDR3 DNA reads TGCGCCAGCAGCTTTTACGCTGGTAAAGAGACCCAGTACTTC. The variable domain in full, completed from reference TRBV5-1 and TRBJ2-5, reads KAGVTQTPRYLIKTRGQQVTLSCSPISGHRSVSWYQQTPGQGLQFLFEYFSETQRNKGNFPGRFSGRQFSNSRSEMNVSTLELGDSALYLCASSFYAGKETQYFGPGTRLLVL.

This clonotype was seen a few times. This sequence joins TRBV13 and TRBJ2-2; 8 nucleotides match TRBD2. The CDR3 is made up of 17 amino acids. Germline CDR1 reads PRHDT; CDR2 reads FYEKMQ (reference sequence). J gave up 0 bases and V 9 bases, and 12 bases lay outside the gene matches. In DNA form, the CDR3 reads TGTGCCAGTAAACTACTAGCGGTAGGCGCGAACACCGGGGAGCTGTTTTTT. Encoded protein: CASKLLAVGANTGELFF.

V gene TRBV28 combines with J gene TRBJ2-7; a possible D gene is TRBD2 (6 bases). Trimming took 6 bases from V and 4 from J, leaving 16 bases between them. CDR1 and CDR2 (germline): MDHEN, SYDVKM. The CDR3 has 14 amino acids. CDR3 coding DNA: TGTGCCAGCAGCGGGACTCCGAACCTTTACGAGCAGTACTTC. It specifies CASSGTPNLYEQYF.

A few counts support this clonotype. This sequence joins TRBV7-8 and TRBJ1-1, with D possibly matching TRBD1 (5 bases). V was clipped by 0 bases and J by 10 bases, with 12 bases between them. CDR1 and CDR2 (germline): SGHVS, FQNEAQ. This CDR3 contains 13 residues. CDR3 sequence (DNA): TGTGCCAGCAGCTTAGCCCATCTCGGGGCAGCTTTCTTT. Translation: CASSLAHLGAAFF.

In this sample, this clonotype turned up a few times. J is TRBJ2-3 and V is TRBV11-2; D is possibly TRBD2 (5 bases). Germline V gene lookup returns CDR1 SGHAT and CDR2 FQNNGV. The ends were cut back, 4 bases at V and 2 bases at J, with 16 bases in the middle. CDR3 length: 16 residues. The CDR3 DNA is TGTGCCAGCAGCTCCAGAAGCCCACTAGTCACAGATACGCAGTATTTT. It translates to CASSSRSPLVTDTQYF.

This clonotype has a handful of counts. DNA of the CDR3: TGTGCCACCAGACGGACAGGGGACTACGAGCAGTACTTC. Translating it yields CATRRTGDYEQYF. This chain links TRBV24-1 with TRBJ2-7; 9 positions agree with TRBD1. Germline lookup yields CDR1 KGHDR and CDR2 SFDVKD. CDR3 length: 13 amino acids. After removal of 7 bases from V and 3 bases from J, the junction contained 3 bases not matched to a gene.

Only a few counts were recorded for this clonotype. This chain uses TRBV6-2 or TRBV6-3 with TRBJ2-7, with 11 bases aligning to TRBD2. Germline trimming cut 7 bases from V and 4 bases from J; bases unmatched to any gene: 6. CDR3 size: 14 residues. Germline V gives CDR1 MNHEY, CDR2 SVGEGT. The CDR3 protein is CASTASGRMYEQYF. The CDR3 nucleotides read TGTGCCAGCACCGCTAGCGGGAGGATGTACGAGCAGTACTTC.

The chain employs TRBV4-3 and TRBJ2-1; 9 nucleotides line up with TRBD1. The germline CDR1 and CDR2 sequences are LGHNA and YSLEER. Germline trimming cut 4 bases from V and 10 bases from J; bases unmatched to any gene: 14. The CDR3 runs to 16 residues. CDR3 sequence reads: CASSPSRGTGNWEQFF. The DNA of the CDR3 is TGCGCCAGCAGCCCATCTCGCGGGACAGGGAACTGGGAGCAGTTCTTC.

The CDR3, as DNA: TGTGCCAGTAGTACTCGGACAGGGCCCTACGAGCAGTACTTC. It translates to CASSTRTGPYEQYF. This rearrangement joins TRBV19 to TRBJ2-7; 8 positions match TRBD1. The junction had 4 bases not matched to a gene; V was cut back by 4 bases and J by 2 bases. Germline V gives CDR1 LNHDA, CDR2 SQIVND (reference sequence). CDR3 length equals 14 residues.

This clonotype has just a few counts. The V and J genes are TRBV5-1 and TRBJ2-7, with D perhaps given as TRBD1 or TRBD2 (5 bases each). The V end lost 0 bases, the J end lost 1 base, and 11 bases lay between the germline ends. This CDR3 contains 15 residues. Germline V lookup: CDR1 SGHRS, CDR2 YFSETQ. For the CDR3, the DNA is TGCGCCAGCAGCTTGGTGGTGGGGGAGTCCTACGAGCAGTACTTC. This gives the protein CASSLVVGESYEQYF.

This clonotype was picked up a small number of times. This rearrangement joins TRBV12-3 or TRBV12-4 to TRBJ1-1; TRBD1 might be the D (6 bases). V dropped 5 bases and J dropped 2 bases, with 12 bases sitting between them. The CDR3 has 14 residues. CDR3 residues: CASSHGQLNTEAFF. The CDR3 coding sequence is TGTGCCAGCAGTCATGGACAGCTAAACACTGAAGCTTTCTTT.

The chain combines TRBV20-1 with TRBJ2-7, with TRBD1 as a possible D gene (6 bases). This CDR3 has 11 residues. The germline V gene encodes CDR1 DFQATT and CDR2 SNEGSKA (reference sequence). The V and J ends lost 5 bases and 7 bases respectively, with 12 bases between them. CDR3 coding DNA: TGCAGTGCTGGGACGGGACATGAGCAGTACTTC. Amino acids: CSAGTGHEQYF.

The rearrangement joins TRBV28 to TRBJ2-5; D may be TRBD1 or TRBD2 (6 bases each). Germline V CDR1 and CDR2: MDHEN, SYDVKM. This CDR3 contains 14 residues. The V and J ends lost 3 bases and 6 bases respectively, with 14 bases between them. Here the CDR3 reads CASSLAGGGQTQYF. For the CDR3, the DNA is TGTGCCAGCAGTTTGGCCGGAGGGGGACAGACCCAGTACTTC.

This clonotype was counted only a few times. CDR3 in DNA: TGTGCCAGCAGTTACCAGACTTTGGCGAGAGAGACCCAGTACTTC. Its translation: CASSYQTLARETQYF. The chain joins TRBV6-5 to TRBJ2-5; no clear D. CDR1 and CDR2 from the germline V gene are MNHEY and SVGAGI. V lost 2 bases and J 4 bases, leaving 14 bases between the germline ends. The CDR3 sequence is 15 residues long.

In this sample, this clonotype turned up many times. V and J are TRBV7-9 and TRBJ1-2, with D perhaps matching TRBD1 (5 bases). The germline V gene encodes CDR1 SEHNR and CDR2 FQNEAQ (reference sequence). This CDR3 region has 16 residues. The V end was cut by 5 bases, the J end by 2 bases, with 18 bases between. CDR3 sequence: CASSPWPEGSNYGYTF. The CDR3 nucleotides are TGTGCCAGCAGCCCCTGGCCGGAGGGGTCGAACTATGGCTACACCTTC.

There are a few counts of this clonotype. V gene TRBV7-2 combines with J gene TRBJ1-2; D perhaps matches TRBD1 (6 bases). Trimming removed 5 bases from V and 5 bases from J, with 12 bases in between. Germline values: CDR1 SGHTA, CDR2 FQGNSA. The CDR3 is 13 residues long. The chain's CDR3 is CASSVGRGYGYTF. The CDR3, as DNA: TGTGCCAGCAGCGTAGGCAGGGGATATGGCTACACCTTC.

In its sample, this clonotype was seen a few times. This sequence joins TRBV18 and TRBJ2-6, with TRBD2 identical over 9 bases. CDR1 is KGHSH and CDR2 is LQKENI in the germline V gene. J was trimmed by 4 bases and V by 2 bases; bases with no gene match: 3. The CDR3 consists of 16 residues. The CDR3 here is CASSPGLARGANVLTF. The CDR3 nucleotides read TGTGCCAGCTCACCAGGACTAGCGCGCGGGGCCAACGTCCTGACTTTC.

This clonotype was detected only a few times. The chain links TRBV9 to TRBJ2-6, with D uncertain. The V gene's germline CDR1 is SGDLS and CDR2 YYNGEE. Trimming took 1 base from V and 1 from J, leaving 3 bases between them. This CDR3 region has 14 residues. CDR3 sequence reads: CASSVHSGANVLTF. CDR3 nucleotide sequence: TGTGCCAGCAGCGTACATTCTGGGGCCAACGTCCTGACTTTC.

This clonotype was seen ten or more times. The J gene is TRBJ2-7, the V gene TRBV18; 7 positions agree with TRBD2. V trimming: 8 bases; J trimming: 4 bases; junction bases outside the gene matches: 11. CDR1 KGHSH and CDR2 LQKENI come from the germline V gene. The CDR3 loop spans 14 amino acids. The DNA for the CDR3 is TGTGCCAGCAGTCCCGGGGGGTCGAGTTACGAGCAGTACTTC. It specifies CASSPGGSSYEQYF.

This clonotype was seen ten or more times. V and J are TRBV29-1 and TRBJ2-1, with D uncertain. CDR1 SQVTM and CDR2 ANQGSEA come from the germline V gene. This CDR3 region has 10 residues. The V end was cut by 3 bases, the J end by 5 bases, with 2 bases between. The CDR3 here is CSVDNNEQFF. The CDR3, as DNA: TGCAGCGTTGATAACAATGAGCAGTTCTTC.

V gene TRBV9 combines with J gene TRBJ2-5; D is perhaps TRBD2 (6 bases). Germline assignment: CDR1 SGDLS and CDR2 YYNGEE. The ends were cut back, 4 bases at V and 5 bases at J, with 18 bases in the middle. The length of the CDR3 is 15 residues. This CDR3 is CASSISPGGRETQYF. CDR3 DNA sequence: TGTGCCAGCAGCATTTCCCCCGGGGGTAGGGAGACCCAGTACTTC.

The gene calls are TRBV27 and TRBJ2-1; D is perhaps TRBD2 (6 bases). The germline V gene encodes CDR1 MNHEY and CDR2 SMNVEV (reference sequence). The CDR3 covers 17 residues. V was clipped by 5 bases and J by 2 bases, with 19 bases between them. The CDR3 spells CASSQKKRANTYNEQFF. CDR3 nucleotide sequence: TGTGCCAGCAGTCAAAAAAAGCGGGCTAACACCTACAATGAGCAGTTCTTC.

This chain links TRBV30 with TRBJ2-5; no clear D. The CDR3 totals 12 residues. V shed 2 bases and J shed 5 bases, with 9 bases lying between them. The germline CDR1 and CDR2 sequences are GTSNPN and SVGIG (reference sequence). CDR3 amino acids: CAWSMGPETQYF. The CDR3 nucleotides read TGTGCCTGGAGTATGGGCCCGGAGACCCAGTACTTC.

The chain uses TRBV29-1 and TRBJ2-7, with D unresolved. Germline V lookup: CDR1 SQVTM, CDR2 ANQGSEA. The CDR3 runs 13 residues. The ends were cut back, 5 bases at V and 0 bases at J, with 11 bases in the middle. The CDR3 DNA sequence: TGCAGCGTTTATGGCGTTAGCTCCTACGAGCAGTACTTC. As protein: CSVYGVSSYEQYF.

J is TRBJ2-3 and V is TRBV11-2; no definite D call. In germline, CDR1 is SGHAT, CDR2 FQNNGV. The V and J ends lost 5 bases and 3 bases respectively, with 15 bases between them. CDR3 size: 15 residues. DNA of the CDR3: TGTGCCAGCAGCGCCGCCGGGCTCCTGACAGATACGCAGTATTTT. Translating it yields CASSAAGLLTDTQYF.

In this sample, this clonotype turned up a few times. The chain links TRBV6-1 to TRBJ1-3; D possibly corresponds to TRBD1 (6 bases). Germline V gene data show CDR1 as MNHNS and CDR2 as SASEGT. The CDR3 runs 15 residues. Trimming took 6 bases from V and 3 from J, leaving 15 bases between them. This CDR3 is CASSLDSRGGNTIYF. The CDR3 nucleotides are TGTGCCAGCAGCCTCGATTCCAGGGGTGGAAACACCATATATTTT.

This clonotype was seen a handful of times. The genes are TRBV5-1 and TRBJ2-1; D is unresolved. The germline V and J ends were trimmed by 2 bases and 9 bases, with 6 bases remaining between them. The CDR3 sequence is 11 residues long. Germline V gene lookup returns CDR1 SGHRS and CDR2 YFSETQ. CDR3 loop: CASSLRTEQFF. CDR3 nucleotide sequence: TGCGCCAGCAGCTTACGTACTGAGCAGTTCTTC. The full variable domain, its missing parts supplied by reference TRBV5-1 and TRBJ2-1, is KAGVTQTPRYLIKTRGQQVTLSCSPISGHRSVSWYQQTPGQGLQFLFEYFSETQRNKGNFPGRFSGRQFSNSRSEMNVSTLELGDSALYLCASSLRTEQFFGPGTRLTVL.